Here is one TCR beta chain with its context. Antigen: not known. These data are taken from a study of CD8 T cell repertoires and HIV-1 epitope variants. Across the study: Separate wells received one of Twenty-five Gag or Nef variant peptides. Controls included no peptide, Ebola AY9 epitope, and a CMV, EBV, flu pool. An uncultured baseline aliquot held 1M T cells. Findings and caveats of the study: Of under ten antigen-specific beta clonotypes, about six appeared to cross-react with escape variants.

This table comes from immunoSEQ multiplex PCR, and its TCRdb copy is limited to in-frame clones, with some not included. The sample holds under 6,500 clones, around 64% seen once. The CDR3 runs 14 residues. J was trimmed by 0 bases and V by 5 bases; bases with no gene match: 3. Germline CDR1 MNHEY, CDR2 SMNVEV (reference sequence). The rearrangement links TRBV27 to TRBJ2-7; 8 bases agree with TRBD1. The clonotype was recovered from a male donor with HIV. Input material: cultured CD8+ T cells derived from PBMCs. The CDR3 nucleotides read TGTGCCAGCAGTCCGGACAGGGCCTCCTACGAGCAGTACTTC. Protein sequence: CASSPDRASYEQYF.